This T cell receptor beta chain was sequenced during a study of post-analysis software for immune sequencing data. Study as a whole: Disease trajectories encompassed relapsing-remitting, secondary progressive and progressive-relapsing multiple sclerosis.

With regard to this clonotype: The antigen remains unidentified.

General study results and limits: Patients used about 5 TRBV segments, including TRBV5-6, TRBV5-1 and TRBV20-1, more often than controls.

The length of the CDR3 is 15 residues. Per germline, CDR1 MNHEY and CDR2 SVGAGI. Trimming stripped 2 bases from V and 7 bases from J, with 15 bases between. Unique molecular identifiers featured in each of the TCR beta cDNA libraries. TCRdb recomputed calls from the PCR reads with MiXCR, one row per CDR3 protein. Found here are about 620,000 distinct CDR3 sequences, 44% of them singletons; the top ten hold roughly 1.7%. The specimen sequenced was blood. V and J are TRBV6-5 and TRBJ2-1, with D perhaps matching TRBD1 (6 bases). This receptor was obtained from a girl between 10 and 17 years old with multiple sclerosis. The CDR3 region has the DNA TGTGCCAGCAGTTACCTCACTAGAAGGGGGAATGAGCAGTTCTTC. This encodes CASSYLTRRGNEQFF.